Detailed here is one T cell receptor (beta chain). No antigen is known for it. This sample was included in a study of blood T cells in healthy people across ages. The V end lost 5 bases, the J end lost 6 bases, and 11 bases lay between the germline ends. The CDR3 is made up of 12 amino acids. The V gene's germline CDR1 is MDHEN and CDR2 SYDVKM. Findings and caveats of the study: The study regarded diversity estimates from one million T cells as underestimates.

For the second PCR, which ran for 7 to 11 cycles, a sample-barcoded 5' primer and a J-beta primer mix were used. MiXCR, run by TCRdb on the 5' RACE reads, gives a single entry per CDR3 protein. This table has approximately 320,000 distinct CDR3 sequences, around 29% appearing once. Researchers collected roughly 9.8 milliliters of peripheral blood from every single donor. Isolation yielded PBMCs, at least 7 million per sample, in every case. The genes are TRBV28 and TRBJ2-7, with D unresolved. Specimen: blood. The sequence was obtained from a woman in her 70s in good health. The CDR3 loop reads CASSESRGEQYF. CDR3 DNA: TGTGCCAGCAGTGAGTCTAGAGGCGAGCAGTACTTC.